The 27 T cell receptor beta chains below all came from one sample that was sequenced in a study of control samples from healthy donors and cancer patients. Clones were sequenced by immunoSEQ multiplex PCR, and TCRdb holds only the in-frame ones, with some missing. The repertoire holds 100,000 to 150,000 clones, with over 85% as singletons. Sequencing was carried out using blood. All receptors come from a man between 18 and 35 years old in good health.

The chain combines TRBV7-9 with TRBJ2-5; no definite D call. Germline V gene data show CDR1 as SEHNR and CDR2 as FQNEAQ (reference sequence). Trimming removed 2 bases at V and 2 bases at J, with 9 bases between. The length of the CDR3 is 14 residues. Here the CDR3 reads CASSLLGQQETQYF. CDR3 nucleotide sequence: TGTGCCAGCAGCTTACTTGGTCAGCAAGAGACCCAGTACTTC.

The chain recombines TRBV7-6 with TRBJ2-7; D is ambiguous. Germline CDR1 SGHVS, CDR2 FNYEAQ. The germline V and J ends were trimmed by 5 bases and 0 bases, with 5 bases remaining between them. The CDR3 runs 12 residues. Written as DNA, the CDR3 is TGTGCCAGCAGCCCGAGCTCCTACGAGCAGTACTTC. As protein: CASSPSSYEQYF. Looking up the rest from reference TRBV7-6 and TRBJ2-7 gives the full variable domain: GAGVSQSPRYKVTKRGQDVALRCDPISGHVSLYWYRQALGQGPEFLTYFNYEAQQDKSGLPNDRFSAERPEGSISTLTIQRTEQRDSAMYRCASSPSSYEQYFGPGTRLTVT.

V usage is TRBV3-1 (or the pseudogene TRBV3-2) and J usage is TRBJ2-7; tentative D call: TRBD2 (5 bases). V was cut by 3 bases and J by 1 base, with 19 bases left in between. The germline gives CDR1 LGHDT, CDR2 YNNKEL (reference sequence). The CDR3 is made up of 17 amino acids. The CDR3 sequence is CASSHRTRQRRSYEQYF. CDR3 in DNA: TGTGCCAGCAGCCATAGGACGCGCCAGCGGAGGTCCTACGAGCAGTACTTC.

The chain links TRBV27 to TRBJ1-4; perhaps TRBD1 as D (5 bases). The V gene's germline CDR1 is MNHEY and CDR2 SMNVEV (reference sequence). Trimming cost V 6 bases and J 2 bases, with 13 bases left between them. CDR3 length equals 15 residues. CDR3 sequence (DNA): TGTGCCAGCAGGGCACGACAGTCTACTAATGAAAAACTGTTTTTT. Translated, it gives CASRARQSTNEKLFF.

The V call is TRBV4-1, the J call TRBJ2-1; D uncertain. This CDR3 has 17 amino acids. V was pared by 1 base and J by 0 bases, with 13 bases between. Germline V gene lookup returns CDR1 MGHRA and CDR2 YSYEKL. The CDR3 loop reads CASSQVWGRSSYNEQFF. The CDR3 region has the DNA TGCGCCAGCAGCCAAGTGTGGGGTAGGAGCTCCTACAATGAGCAGTTCTTC.

The chain has TRBV30 and TRBJ1-2; D is undetermined. The CDR3 loop spans 15 amino acids. V lost 5 bases to trimming and J lost 6 bases, with 22 bases between them. CDR1 and CDR2 from the germline V gene are GTSNPN and SVGIG (reference sequence). CDR3 sequence reads: CAWQTLDMPQDGYTF. DNA for the CDR3: TGTGCCTGGCAGACCCTAGACATGCCCCAGGATGGCTACACCTTC.

This clone was seen only once. The V and J genes are TRBV6-5 and TRBJ2-5; TRBD2 agrees at 8 bases. Trimming at V came to 4 bases and at J to 1 base, leaving 5 bases not matched to a gene. From germline, CDR1 is MNHEY and CDR2 SVGAGI. This CDR3 contains 15 residues. Here the CDR3 reads CASSLQGLGQETQYF. Written as DNA, the CDR3 is TGTGCCAGCAGTTTGCAGGGACTAGGCCAAGAGACCCAGTACTTC.

This chain connects TRBV9 to TRBJ2-5, with 13 positions matching TRBD2. The trim removed 4 bases at V and 4 bases at J, leaving 7 bases unmatched. CDR1 SGDLS and CDR2 YYNGEE come from the germline V gene. The CDR3 length is 16 residues. The CDR3 nucleotides read TGTGCCAGCAGCAACGGACTAGCGGGGGTGCGAGAGACCCAGTACTTC. It specifies CASSNGLAGVRETQYF.

The chain uses TRBV29-1 and TRBJ1-5; 10 bases match TRBD1. V lost 6 bases and J lost 9; bases outside the gene matches: 14. This CDR3 spans 15 amino acids. The germline CDR1 and CDR2 sequences are SQVTM and ANQGSEA. The CDR3 DNA follows: TGCAGCGTACAATCGGGACAGGGGACTTTGGGGCCCCAGCATTTT. Translation gives CSVQSGQGTLGPQHF.

CDR3 residues: CATSRDAGTSANTEAFF. CDR3 DNA sequence: TGTGCCACCAGCAGAGATGCGGGTACGTCCGCCAACACTGAAGCTTTCTTT. The V and J genes are TRBV15 and TRBJ1-1, with D unclear. CDR1 and CDR2 from the germline V gene are LNHNV and YYDKDF (reference sequence). The length of the CDR3 is 17 residues. Trimming stripped 0 bases from V and 2 bases from J, with 16 bases between.

The V and J genes are TRBV20-1 and TRBJ2-7, with 7 bases lining up with TRBD2. The CDR3 is made up of 12 amino acids. V dropped 3 bases and J dropped 4; count of bases not matched to a gene: 3. The germline V gene has CDR1 DFQATT and CDR2 SNEGSKA (reference sequence). CDR3 in DNA: TGCAGTGCTAGTGGACTAGGATACGAGCAGTACTTC. Its translation: CSASGLGYEQYF.

This chain uses TRBV6-5 with TRBJ1-1; the D gene is possibly TRBD1 (5 bases). CDR1 is MNHEY, CDR2 SVGAGI, per germline. This CDR3 spans 13 amino acids. Deletions cut 4 bases from V and 4 bases from J, with 10 bases between. In DNA form, the CDR3 reads TGTGCCAGCAGTTCAGAGGGGAGCACTGAAGCTTTCTTT. Amino acid sequence: CASSSEGSTEAFF.

The V call is TRBV9, the J call TRBJ2-5; 12 nucleotides agree with TRBD2. J lost 5 bases, V lost 3 bases, and 5 bases had no gene match. CDR3 length: 15 amino acids. Germline CDR1 SGDLS, CDR2 YYNGEE. This CDR3 is CASSGGLAGLETQYF. CDR3 bases: TGTGCCAGCAGCGGAGGACTAGCGGGGTTGGAGACCCAGTACTTC.

The chain links TRBV4-1 to TRBJ2-7; a weak D match, TRBD1 (6 bases). The germline V gene has CDR1 MGHRA and CDR2 YSYEKL. The CDR3 loop spans 14 amino acids. V dropped 2 bases and J dropped 8 bases, with 16 bases sitting between them. The CDR3 loop reads CASSQYVPGTKQYF. The CDR3 DNA follows: TGCGCCAGCAGCCAATATGTTCCCGGGACAAAGCAGTACTTC.

In its sample, this clone was seen a few times. This chain uses TRBV30 with TRBJ2-2, with D possibly matching TRBD1 (6 bases). Between the trimmed V and J ends, which lost 3 bases and 3 bases, there was a span of 14 bases. The germline gives CDR1 GTSNPN, CDR2 SVGIG (reference sequence). The CDR3 loop spans 15 amino acids. CDR3 nucleotide sequence: TGTGCCTGGAGAGAAACACACAGGGACACCGGGGAGCTGTTTTTT. This encodes CAWRETHRDTGELFF.

The chain carries TRBV15 and TRBJ2-3; D perhaps matches TRBD1 (6 bases). Germline loops: CDR1 LNHNV, CDR2 YYDKDF (reference sequence). Trimming stripped 1 base from V and 1 base from J, with 18 bases between. This CDR3 has 18 amino acids. The CDR3 reads CATSRGGLARDGTDTQYF. Written as DNA, the CDR3 is TGTGCCACCAGCAGAGGGGGGCTAGCACGGGACGGCACAGATACGCAGTATTTT.

This clone has a handful of counts. The chain has TRBV29-1 and TRBJ1-2, with a possible D match to TRBD1 (5 bases). Trimming took off 7 bases at V and 2 bases at J, with 23 bases between the two ends. The CDR3 has 16 amino acids. Germline assignment: CDR1 SQVTM and CDR2 ANQGSEA. CDR3 bases: TGCAGCGCCCGCCCTGGATGGGGGATGGAGAACTATGGCTACACCTTC. Translating it yields CSARPGWGMENYGYTF. Together with reference TRBV29-1 and TRBJ1-2, the CDR3 gives the full variable domain: SAVISQKPSRDICQRGTSLTIQCQVDSQVTMMFWYRQQPGQSLTLIATANQGSEATYESGFVIDKFPISRPNLTFSTLTVSNMSPEDSSIYLCSARPGWGMENYGYTFGSGTRLTVV.

The rearrangement joins TRBV18 to TRBJ1-5, with D perhaps TRBD1 (5 bases). Trimming shortened V by 6 bases and J by 0 bases, and 12 bases separated the two germline ends. The CDR3 totals 15 residues. Germline V gene lookup returns CDR1 KGHSH and CDR2 LQKENI. CDR3 loop: CASSKTDNSNQPQHF. DNA of the CDR3: TGTGCCAGCTCGAAGACAGACAATAGCAATCAGCCCCAGCATTTT.

The J gene is TRBJ2-3, the V gene TRBV6-1; unclear D gene. This CDR3 region has 11 residues. The germline V gene has CDR1 MNHNS and CDR2 SASEGT. The V gene lost 1 base and the J gene lost 5 bases, with 1 base spanning the gap. The CDR3 DNA reads as TGTGCCAGCAGTGAAGGAGATACGCAGTATTTT. Amino acid sequence: CASSEGDTQYF.

This chain links TRBV9 with TRBJ1-2; D remains ambiguous. Germline assignment: CDR1 SGDLS and CDR2 YYNGEE. The CDR3 spans 14 residues. V was cut by 0 bases and J by 0 bases, with 6 bases left in between. The CDR3 spells CASSVVGSNYGYTF. The CDR3 bases are TGTGCCAGCAGCGTAGTAGGCTCTAACTATGGCTACACCTTC.

This clone occurred once. The V call is TRBV5-1, the J call TRBJ2-1; the D gene could be TRBD1 or TRBD2 (5 bases each). The germline V gene has CDR1 SGHRS and CDR2 YFSETQ. The V gene lost 4 bases and the J gene lost 0 bases, with 14 bases spanning the gap. The CDR3 contains 16 residues. The CDR3, as DNA: TGCGCCAGCAGCACCAGGGAGCATAGCTCCTACAATGAGCAGTTCTTC. Protein: CASSTREHSSYNEQFF.

This rearrangement joins TRBV9 to TRBJ2-7; 7 nucleotides match TRBD2. Germline-derived CDR1 and CDR2 are SGDLS and YYNGEE. V dropped 0 bases and J dropped 0; count of bases not matched to a gene: 6. CDR3 size: 16 residues. The CDR3 DNA sequence: TGTGCCAGCAGCGTAGCTCCGGGGGGTGCCTCCTACGAGCAGTACTTC. Translated: CASSVAPGGASYEQYF.

This chain joins TRBV12-5 and TRBJ1-2, with TRBD1 matching 7 bases. V was pared by 0 bases and J by 3 bases, with 10 bases of the junction left unmatched. The germline gives CDR1 LGHNT, CDR2 FRNRAP. This CDR3 has 17 amino acids. CDR3 DNA: TGTGCTAGTGGTTTGGTAAGACAGGGCTTACCCGACTATGGCTACACCTTC. This encodes CASGLVRQGLPDYGYTF.

This clone was found a few times. J is TRBJ1-6 and V is TRBV7-2; D gene ambiguous. This CDR3 is built from 15 residues. Between the trimmed V and J ends, which lost 4 bases and 7 bases, there was a span of 14 bases. The V gene's germline CDR1 is SGHTA and CDR2 FQGNSA. CDR3 in DNA: TGTGCCAGCAGCTACTCCGACTATTGGAATTCACCCCTCCACTTT. Amino acids: CASSYSDYWNSPLHF.

The gene calls are TRBV7-7 and TRBJ2-3, with D possibly TRBD1 on 6 matching bases. CDR1 SSHAT and CDR2 FNYEAQ come from the germline V gene (reference sequence). With 5 bases removed from V and 5 bases from J, the gap between germline ends came to 11 bases. The CDR3 spans 13 residues. The CDR3: CASSGGWGDTQYF. Written as DNA, the CDR3 is TGTGCCAGCAGCGGGGGCTGGGGAGATACGCAGTATTTT.

The rearrangement joins TRBV18 to TRBJ2-7, with a weak D call TRBD1 (6 bases). Germline lookup yields CDR1 KGHSH and CDR2 LQKENI. The V and J ends lost 6 bases and 4 bases respectively, with 16 bases between them. The CDR3 runs 14 residues. The CDR3 here is CASSTGSQGYEQYF. The CDR3 DNA reads as TGTGCCAGCTCGACAGGTTCACAGGGTTACGAGCAGTACTTC.

V is TRBV5-1 and J is TRBJ2-7; 8 bases agree with TRBD1. The germline V gene has CDR1 SGHRS and CDR2 YFSETQ. The CDR3 totals 16 residues. V trimming: 1 base; J trimming: 0 bases; junction bases outside the gene matches: 6. The CDR3: CASSLKGQAYSYEQYF. The CDR3, as DNA: TGCGCCAGCAGCTTGAAGGGACAGGCCTACTCCTACGAGCAGTACTTC.